Reported below is one T cell receptor beta chain. Naivety among CD8 cells was defined by CD45RO negativity and positive CCR7 selection, thereby excluding terminally differentiated effector memory CD45RA+ cells. The entry originates in a study of shared clonotypes between healthy human individuals. This table comes from immunoSEQ multiplex PCR, and its TCRdb copy is limited to in-frame clones, with some not included. Of fewer than 700,000 clones in the sample, 95% were seen once. Germline V gene sequence: CDR1 SGHDT, CDR2 YYEEEE. This CDR3 is built from 13 residues. Sequencing was performed on naive CD8+ T cells sorted from blood. The genes are TRBV5-6 and TRBJ2-5, with D uncertain. TRBJ2-7 explains the end of the DNA better; the J call may be wrong. The sequence derives from a woman in her 30s in good health. DNA of the CDR3: TGTGCCAGCAGCTTGGTGCCCTCCTACGAGCAGTACTTC. Its protein product is CASSLVPSYEQYF.